This section outlines one TCR beta chain sequence together with its context. Its antigen remains undetermined. Base qualities are not provided; no much larger clone lies one nucleotide away. The donors were around 39 Caucasian individuals from Russia, aged roughly 6 to 100 years, who were systemically healthy. Ten milliliters of peripheral blood were drawn from each donor into EDTA-treated Vacutainer tubes. Ficoll-Paque density-gradient centrifugation was used to isolate PBMCs, with at least 7 million obtained per sample. Trizol reagent was used to extract total RNA from the PBMCs, yielding at least 5.5 micrograms per sample. For every donor, flow cytometry on a PBMC aliquot measured the percentage of naive CD45RAhigh/CD27high T cells. The library was prepared using 5' RACE. The data were produced on an Illumina HiSeq 2500. A second PCR of about 6 to 12 cycles was run with a J-beta primer mix and a sample-barcoded 5' primer. Each TCR beta cDNA molecule received a unique molecular identifier from a template-switch 5' adaptor carrying 12 random nucleotides. At least 2.5 million CDR3-containing paired-end reads were obtained from each sample. The Mint cDNA synthesis kit, primed by a TRBC-specific oligonucleotide, was used to synthesize first-strand cDNA from all RNA. Following uracil-DNA glycosylase treatment, all cDNA underwent a first 18-cycle PCR with the universal primers M1SS and BC2_uni_R. The published analysis was carried out like this. For normalization, 1 million high-quality reads, each with a distinct molecular identifier, were randomly selected from each sample. Instead of being binned into consensus sequences, reads with shared molecular identifiers were discarded. CDR3 identification, clonotype clustering and error correction used MiTCR with a Q25 quality threshold and the strictest error-elimination algorithm. A nonparametric unseen species model with Euler transformation was used to estimate a lower bound on total TCR beta diversity. The public reads were quality trimmed at Q25 with fastp and then assembled into clones with MiXCR by TCRdb, keeping productive beta chains. Merged by CDR3 protein, the rows form single entries marked with the most common genes and DNA. The V and J calls shown here were made by TCRdb, not taken from the authors' results. The table for this sample lists a few hundred thousand distinct CDR3 sequences; approximately 25% of them were counted only once. Less than 20% of the sample is in the top ten clones.

This record comes from a study of blood T cells in healthy people across ages (dated by TCRdb to between 2015 and 2017). As for the study more broadly: In model experiments, template switching captured about one uniquely barcoded TCR beta cDNA molecule for every two T cells. Two additional independent replicas of 1 million unique cDNA reads from the same blood draw were analyzed for two donors (one aged 18 to 30 and one aged 80 or older). The donors were divided into four age groups: young (average around 16 years), middle-aged (almost 40), aged (approximately 64) and long-lived (roughly 82). To avoid experimental bias, donors of different ages were distributed randomly across sequencing lanes. The study measured age-related changes in TCR beta repertoire diversity using deep sequencing normalized with unique cDNA molecular identifiers.

What the work shows at the level of the full study, not this receptor alone: Compared with the aged group, more naive CD4+ T cells, fewer expanded clones and increased TCR diversity were shown by the long-lived group, suggesting age selection. Observed TCR beta diversity correlated strongly with the percentage of naive T cells measured by flow cytometry. Estimates of total diversity based on one million sequenced T cells were regarded as lower bounds and as underestimates. Since profiling was done on bulk unsorted PBMCs, naive and antigen-experienced compartments could not be conclusively compared. Because the CMV infection status of the donors was unknown, age-related changes in expanded clonotypes may potentially have been confounded. As age increased, observed TCR beta diversity per million T cells dropped in a roughly linear way, and a significant reduction was already evident by age roughly 36.

The CDR3 contains 15 residues, cysteine and phenylalanine counted. Only the CDR3 part of the read is kept: 45 bases, read in frame from the first base. The germline V gene supplies CDR1 SGHRS and CDR2 YFSETQ. V drops 3 bases and J drops 0 bases, leaving 12 bases in between. Sequencing was done on a sample of blood. The chain joins TRBV5-1 to TRBJ1-1; a tentative D match to TRBD1 spans 5 bases. The clonotype originates from a woman aged 70-85 years in good health. The nucleotide sequence is given as TGCGCCAGCAGCTCCCAAGGGGCTATGAACACTGAAGCTTTCTTT. Its protein product is CASSSQGAMNTEAFF.